These T cell receptor beta chains were read from a single sample in a study of cytomegalovirus exposure and HLA in healthy donors. Sequencing used immunoSEQ multiplex PCR; TCRdb keeps in-frame clones, though not all of them. This table has roughly 120,000 clones, roughly four fifths appearing once. Input material: PBMCs. These receptors were taken from a male donor in good health and CMV-seropositive. CDR3s include the opening cysteine and the closing phenylalanine or tryptophan. Each record gives: CDR3 length, D gene, clone size, V gene, J gene, CDR3 protein, CDR3 DNA. The D gene is left open where the match is weak. Size tells how often a clone was seen (once, few, many) or the class of an expanded clone, and some rows leave it out.

>15|TRBD2|.|TRBV7-3|TRBJ2-3
CASSSVAGGPDTQYF
TGTGCCAGCAGTTCCGTAGCGGGAGGGCCAGATACGCAGTATTTT
>15|.|.|TRBV28|TRBJ2-7
CASSFRVGGVYEQYF
TGTGCCAGCAGTTTCCGCGTCGGGGGAGTTTACGAGCAGTACTTC
>18|TRBD1|.|TRBV6-1|TRBJ2-2
CASSEDGETGTHTGELFF
TGTGCCAGCAGTGAGGACGGAGAGACAGGGACCCACACCGGGGAGCTGTTTTTT
>18|TRBD1|.|TRBV9|TRBJ1-3
CASSGRTGAFVSGNTIYF
TGTGCCAGCAGCGGACGGACAGGGGCATTCGTCTCTGGAAACACCATATATTTT
>15|.|.|TRBV9|TRBJ1-1
CASSSKIDSHTEAFF
TGTGCCAGCAGCAGTAAAATCGACAGTCACACTGAAGCTTTCTTT
>11|.|.|TRBV6-6|TRBJ2-1
CASSTRDSPFF
TGTGCCAGCAGCACCCGGGATTCCCCGTTCTTC
>15|.|.|TRBV5-3|TRBJ1-2
CARSLASQKANGYTF
TGTGCCAGAAGCTTGGCATCACAGAAGGCGAATGGCTACACCTTC
>13|TRBD1|.|TRBV5-1|TRBJ1-2
CASSEGQGHGYTF
TGCGCCAGCAGCGAGGGACAGGGCCATGGCTACACCTTC
>15|.|.|TRBV5-1|TRBJ2-1
CASSFTGTTDNEQFF
TGCGCCAGCAGCTTTACCGGGACAACTGACAATGAGCAGTTCTTC
>14|.|few|TRBV6-6|TRBJ1-1
CASIPDTGGTEAFF
TGTGCCAGCATTCCGGACACGGGGGGCACTGAAGCTTTCTTT
>14|TRBD1|.|TRBV6-5|TRBJ2-3
CASSYRDRADTQYF
TGTGCCAGCAGTTACCGGGACAGGGCAGATACGCAGTATTTT
>14|TRBD1|.|TRBV19|TRBJ1-2
CASSPGQGGDGYTF
TGTGCCAGTAGTCCGGGACAGGGTGGGGACGGCTACACCTTC
>15|.|.|TRBV15|TRBJ2-2
CATSTHDSHTGELFF
TGTGCCACCAGCACTCATGACTCTCACACCGGGGAGCTGTTTTTT
>15|TRBD2|.|TRBV5-1|TRBJ2-1
CASSLTAGELYEQFF
TGCGCCAGCAGCTTGACAGCGGGAGAGTTATATGAGCAGTTCTTC
>23|TRBD2|.|TRBV27|TRBJ2-1
CASSLSSMKAGTSGGSSYNEQFF
TGTGCCAGCAGTTTATCCTCCATGAAGGCCGGGACTAGCGGAGGAAGCTCCTACAATGAGCAGTTCTTC
>15|.|.|TRBV9|TRBJ2-2
CASSVNPVNAGELFF
TGTGCCAGCAGCGTTAACCCGGTGAACGCCGGGGAGCTGTTTTTT
>15|.|few|TRBV19|TRBJ2-1
CASSMLREIYNEQFF
TGTGCCAGTAGTATGCTGAGGGAGATCTACAATGAGCAGTTCTTC
>11|.|.|TRBV9|TRBJ2-1
CASSAFNEQFF
TGTGCCAGCAGCGCCTTCAATGAGCAGTTCTTC
>14|.|.|TRBV5-1|TRBJ2-3
CASRPRISRGTQYF
TGCGCCAGCAGACCCAGGATAAGCCGGGGTACGCAGTATTTT
>15|.|once|TRBV5-4|TRBJ2-7
CASSLSPGERFEQYF
TGTGCCAGCAGCTTGTCCCCAGGGGAGCGGTTCGAGCAGTACTTC
>13|TRBD1|.|TRBV28|TRBJ1-4
CASGRGVEEKLFF
TGTGCCAGCGGCAGGGGGGTGGAAGAAAAACTGTTTTTT
>14|TRBD1|.|TRBV15|TRBJ1-3
CATSRGDSKNTIYF
TGTGCCACCAGCAGAGGGGACAGCAAAAACACCATATATTTT
>15|TRBD2|.|TRBV5-1|TRBJ2-5
CASTPGGLAQETQYF
TGCGCCAGCACCCCGGGTGGACTAGCACAAGAGACCCAGTACTTC
>14|.|.|TRBV5-4|TRBJ2-7
CASSFGRASYEQYF
TGTGCCAGCAGCTTTGGGCGGGCCTCCTACGAGCAGTACTTC
>10|.|.|TRBV2|TRBJ1-2
CASRAGSYTF
TGTGCCAGCAGAGCAGGTAGCTACACCTTC
>14|.|.|TRBV18|TRBJ1-1
CASSLEVGNTEAFF
TGTGCCAGCTCCCTCGAGGTGGGGAACACTGAAGCTTTCTTT
>11|.|once|TRBV6-5|TRBJ1-1
CASRKRDKAFF
TGTGCCAGCAGGAAGAGGGATAAAGCTTTCTTT
>19|TRBD2|.|TRBV4-3|TRBJ2-1
CASSQERGLASSSYNEQFF
TGCGCCAGCAGCCAAGAACGGGGACTAGCGAGCAGCTCCTACAATGAGCAGTTCTTC
>16|TRBD1|.|TRBV27|TRBJ1-4
CASSLSPGTGRQKLFF
TGTGCCAGCAGTTTATCTCCCGGGACAGGTCGTCAAAAACTGTTTTTT